The text below deals with one T cell receptor beta chain. The data were obtained in a study of T cells after yellow fever vaccination. Trimming shortened V by 4 bases and J by 4 bases, and 8 bases separated the two germline ends. The CDR3 is 12 amino acids. Germline V gene data show CDR1 as MDHEN and CDR2 as SYDVKM. TCRdb recomputed calls from the 5' RACE reads with MiXCR, one row per CDR3 protein. The sample lists 600,000 to 750,000 distinct CDR3 sequences, approximately 13% seen once, with under 15% in the top ten. This TCR was recovered from a man aged 30-40 years who received the YFV17D yellow fever vaccine. The specimen was PBMCs, collected on the day of the yellow fever booster vaccination. This rearrangement joins TRBV28 to TRBJ2-7; D gene uncertain. CDR3 sequence: CASSSMKYEQYF. The CDR3 nucleotides are TGTGCCAGCAGTTCCATGAAATACGAGCAGTACTTC.